A selection of T cell receptor beta chains follows, all from one sample in a study of blood T cell repertoires in COVID-19. The assay was immunoSEQ multiplex PCR, and TCRdb's table has in-frame clones only and misses some. The data contain about 110,000 clones, 70% to 90% of them singletons. Sequencing used peripheral blood. Receptor source: a man in his forties with acute or convalescent COVID-19. The CDR3 runs from the conserved cysteine through the conserved F or W. A D gene is named only where the DNA matches it firmly. The size entry is marked missing in some rows and otherwise reads once, few, many or a size class.

D gene,J gene,clone size,V gene,CDR3 protein,CDR3 DNA
.,TRBJ2-1,.,TRBV19,CASSTLAINEQFF,TGTGCCAGTAGTACCCTAGCTATCAATGAGCAGTTCTTC
.,TRBJ2-6,once,TRBV29-1,CSVAGGPSSGANVLTF,TGCAGCGTTGCGGGGGGCCCAAGCTCTGGGGCCAACGTCCTGACTTTC
.,TRBJ1-4,.,TRBV5-1,CASRDEGYEKLFF,TGCGCCAGCAGGGACGAGGGATATGAAAAACTGTTTTTT
TRBD2,TRBJ2-2,.,TRBV7-2,CASSRTSGASNTGELFF,TGTGCCAGCAGCCGGACTAGCGGGGCCTCGAACACCGGGGAGCTGTTTTTT
TRBD1,TRBJ2-7,.,TRBV5-3,CARRSDRGPYEQYF,TGTGCCAGAAGATCGGACAGGGGACCCTACGAGCAGTACTTC
.,TRBJ1-6,.,TRBV14,CASSQLVYSPLHF,TGTGCCAGCAGCCAACTAGTTTATTCACCCCTCCACTTT
.,TRBJ1-3,.,TRBV12-3/TRBV12-4,CASTYSGNTIYF,TGTGCCAGCACTTACTCTGGAAACACCATATATTTT
TRBD1,TRBJ2-3,.,TRBV9,CASSFGQGSTDTQYF,TGTGCCAGCAGCTTTGGACAGGGGTCGACAGATACGCAGTATTTT
TRBD1,TRBJ2-3,.,TRBV13,CASTRDSSTDTQYF,TGTGCCAGCACCCGGGACAGTAGCACAGATACGCAGTATTTT
TRBD2,TRBJ2-1,once,TRBV4-1,CASSPFSGGVNNEQFF,TGCGCCAGCAGCCCCTTTTCTGGGGGGGTAAACAATGAGCAGTTCTTC
.,TRBJ2-3,.,TRBV30,CAWAPGDGDTQYF,TGTGCCTGGGCCCCGGGGGACGGGGATACGCAGTATTTT
.,TRBJ2-1,.,TRBV30,CAWSVVGNLASEQFF,TGTGCCTGGAGTGTAGTCGGGAACCTAGCCAGTGAGCAGTTCTTC
TRBD1,TRBJ2-7,.,TRBV19,CASSTGDRITTYEQYF,TGTGCCAGTAGTACAGGGGACAGGATTACCACCTACGAGCAGTACTTC
TRBD1,TRBJ2-7,.,TRBV30,CAWSLGQALLYEQYF,TGTGCCTGGAGTCTGGGACAGGCCCTACTCTACGAGCAGTACTTC
TRBD2,TRBJ2-5,.,TRBV29-1,CSVWEGQETQYF,TGCAGCGTTTGGGAGGGTCAAGAGACCCAGTACTTC
TRBD1,TRBJ2-6,.,TRBV19,CASRSDRVGDGANVLTF,TGTGCCAGTAGATCGGACAGGGTAGGGGATGGGGCCAACGTCCTGACTTTC
TRBD2,TRBJ2-3,.,TRBV7-9,CASSRGLAGGRFPDTQYF,TGTGCCAGCAGCCGCGGACTAGCGGGGGGCCGATTCCCAGATACGCAGTATTTT
.,TRBJ2-7,.,TRBV2,CASSESPYRTYEQYF,TGTGCCAGCAGTGAATCCCCCTACAGAACCTACGAGCAGTACTTC
.,TRBJ2-1,few,TRBV2,CASNGRDNEQFF,TGTGCCAGCAACGGCAGGGACAATGAGCAGTTCTTC
TRBD2,TRBJ2-1,.,TRBV2,CARGTGGNEQFF,TGTGCCAGGGGGACGGGGGGCAATGAGCAGTTCTTC
.,TRBJ1-5,few,TRBV24-1,CATSDFSGAPYNQPQHF,TGTGCCACCAGTGATTTTTCAGGGGCCCCCTACAATCAGCCCCAGCATTTT
.,TRBJ2-5,.,TRBV3-1/TRBV3-2,CASINREETQYF,TGTGCCAGCATCAACAGGGAAGAGACCCAGTACTTC
.,TRBJ2-1,.,TRBV6-2/TRBV6-3,CASSSHAGTYNEQFF,TGTGCCAGCAGCTCCCACGCGGGCACCTACAATGAGCAGTTCTTC
.,TRBJ1-6,.,TRBV19,CASSMRQTNSPLHF,TGTGCCAGTAGTATGAGGCAGACTAATTCACCCCTCCACTTT
TRBD1,TRBJ1-5,.,TRBV6-2/TRBV6-3,CASSGQGGGQPQHF,TGTGCCAGCAGTGGACAGGGAGGGGGACAGCCCCAGCATTTT
TRBD1,TRBJ1-1,.,TRBV24-1,CATSDVRDRNMNTEAFF,TGTGCCACCAGTGATGTCCGGGACAGAAACATGAACACTGAAGCTTTCTTT
TRBD1,TRBJ1-6,.,TRBV2,CASSELGQGGSPLHF,TGTGCCAGCAGTGAATTAGGACAGGGTGGGTCACCCCTCCACTTT
TRBD2,TRBJ2-2,once,TRBV10-3,CAISGPSGGATNTGELFF,TGTGCCATCAGTGGTCCTAGCGGGGGGGCTACGAACACCGGGGAGCTGTTTTTT
TRBD2,TRBJ2-1,few,TRBV6-4,CASSEAAGGINEQFF,TGTGCCAGCAGTGAAGCGGCGGGGGGAATCAATGAGCAGTTCTTC
TRBD1,TRBJ1-5,.,TRBV2,CASSEQGVSNQPQHF,TGTGCCAGCAGTGAACAGGGGGTTAGCAATCAGCCCCAGCATTTT
.,TRBJ2-3,once,TRBV11-2,CASSLDRGAGDTQYF,TGTGCCAGCAGCTTAGATCGGGGGGCAGGCGATACGCAGTATTTT
.,TRBJ2-3,.,TRBV7-6,CASSAGPGGDTQYF,TGTGCCAGCAGCGCGGGCCCCGGGGGAGATACGCAGTATTTT
TRBD1,TRBJ2-3,.,TRBV5-6,CASSLVDRGTDTQYF,TGTGCCAGCAGCTTGGTTGACAGGGGCACAGATACGCAGTATTTT
.,TRBJ2-3,.,TRBV24-1,CATSDEARATDTQYF,TGTGCCACCAGTGATGAGGCCAGAGCCACAGATACGCAGTATTTT
.,TRBJ2-7,few,TRBV10-3,CATTRGGYEQYF,TGTGCCACCACGCGTGGCGGGTACGAGCAGTACTTC
TRBD2,TRBJ2-1,.,TRBV7-3,CASSSKGTPSGHYNEQFF,TGTGCCAGCAGCTCAAAGGGGACTCCTAGCGGCCACTACAATGAGCAGTTCTTC
TRBD1,TRBJ2-7,.,TRBV9,CATSCSWADRVRYEQYF,TGTGCCACCAGTTGTAGCTGGGCGGACAGGGTAAGATACGAGCAGTACTTC
TRBD2,TRBJ2-2,.,TRBV4-2,CASSQELGLARAGELFF,TGTGCCAGCAGCCAAGAACTGGGACTAGCAAGGGCCGGGGAGCTGTTTTTT
.,TRBJ1-2,.,TRBV4-3,CASSQYDRPLYGYTF,TGCGCCAGCAGCCAATACGACAGGCCGCTCTATGGCTACACCTTC
.,TRBJ2-1,.,TRBV12-5,CASVIGGATYNEQFF,TGTGCTAGTGTCATAGGAGGGGCAACCTACAATGAGCAGTTCTTC
TRBD2,TRBJ2-3,.,TRBV3-1/TRBV3-2,CASTDSGGYADTQYF,TGTGCCAGCACCGACAGCGGGGGGTACGCAGATACGCAGTATTTT
TRBD1,TRBJ1-3,.,TRBV5-6,CASSTGTGFGNTIYF,TGTGCCAGCAGCACTGGGACAGGGTTCGGAAACACCATATATTTT
TRBD2,TRBJ2-7,.,TRBV9,CASSVGGSGGSYEQYF,TGTGCCAGCAGCGTAGGGGGTAGCGGGGGATCCTACGAGCAGTACTTC
.,TRBJ2-2,.,TRBV12-1,CASTTGENTGELFF,TGTGCCAGCACCACCGGGGAGAACACCGGGGAGCTGTTTTTT
TRBD1,TRBJ1-3,.,TRBV11-2,CASSLTGTSGNTIYF,TGTGCCAGCAGCCTGACAGGGACCTCTGGAAACACCATATATTTT
TRBD2,TRBJ2-7,.,TRBV5-4,CASSPGGAGPYEQYF,TGTGCCAGCAGTCCCGGTGGAGCGGGGCCCTACGAGCAGTACTTC
.,TRBJ2-7,.,TRBV5-1,CASSLVPESSYEQYF,TGCGCCAGCAGCTTGGTTCCTGAGAGCTCCTACGAGCAGTACTTC
TRBD1,TRBJ1-1,.,TRBV7-9,CASRGQPNTEAFF,TGTGCCAGCAGGGGACAGCCAAACACTGAAGCTTTCTTT
.,TRBJ2-3,.,TRBV7-9,CASSLALSNTQYF,TGTGCCAGCAGCTTAGCGTTGAGCAATACGCAGTATTTT
.,TRBJ1-6,.,TRBV5-1,CASSLESADYSPLHF,TGCGCCAGCAGCTTGGAGTCGGCTGACTATTCACCCCTCCACTTT
TRBD2,TRBJ2-3,.,TRBV4-2,CASSQDPRGADTQYF,TGTGCCAGCAGCCAAGATCCGCGGGGGGCAGATACGCAGTATTTT
TRBD1,TRBJ2-7,.,TRBV25-1,CASSEPRTGDNEQYF,TGTGCCAGCAGTGAACCCCGGACAGGGGATAACGAGCAGTACTTC
.,TRBJ1-4,medium-sized,TRBV28,CASSSDSGAENEKLFF,TGTGCCAGCAGTTCCGACAGCGGGGCGGAGAATGAAAAACTGTTTTTT
.,TRBJ1-2,.,TRBV5-6,CASSLYQSNYGYTF,TGTGCCAGCAGCTTGTACCAGTCTAACTATGGCTACACCTTC